This is a list of T cell receptor beta chains from one sample in a study of cytomegalovirus exposure and HLA in healthy donors. Some clones are missing from TCRdb's copy, which holds only in-frame ones; the method was immunoSEQ multiplex PCR. The profile shows 85,000 to 130,000 clones, around 75% of them singletons. Sample: PBMCs. The source of these receptors is a female donor in good health and CMV-seronegative. The CDR3 runs from the conserved cysteine through the conserved F or W. The D gene is left open where the match is weak. The size field is filled for only some rows; it gives once, few, many or a size class.

>TRBD1|NA|TRBV14|TRBJ2-7
TGTGCCAGCAGCCAAGAGGCGACAGGGGTGGGACGCTACTACGAGCAGTACTTC
CASSQEATGVGRYYEQYF
>TRBD2|NA|TRBV28|TRBJ2-3
TGTGCCAGCAGTTTAGTGCGGGCGGGGGCAGATACGCAGTATTTT
CASSLVRAGADTQYF
>NA|NA|TRBV6-5|TRBJ2-3
TGTGCCAGCAGTTACTTACCTCTCAGGGGGGTAGATACGCAGTATTTT
CASSYLPLRGVDTQYF
>NA|NA|TRBV27|TRBJ2-1
TGTGCCAGCAGTCCCCCTCCTTTCAATGAGCAGTTCTTC
CASSPPPFNEQFF
>NA|NA|TRBV5-1|TRBJ2-5
TGCGCCAGCAGCTTGGGTCCCCTAAGGGAGGCCCAGTACTTC
CASSLGPLREAQYF
>NA|NA|TRBV7-2|TRBJ1-3
TGTGCCAGCAGCTTAGATCCGGGGTTAGGTGGAAACACCATATATTTT
CASSLDPGLGGNTIYF
>NA|few|TRBV29-1|TRBJ2-5
TGCAGCGGCCGGGACACCCTTGAAGGGACCCAGTACTTC
CSGRDTLEGTQYF
>NA|NA|TRBV2|TRBJ2-5
TGTGCCAGCAGGGAGGAGGGACAGAGGATGGTGTACTTC
CASREEGQRMVYF
>NA|NA|TRBV7-2|TRBJ2-7
TGTGCCAGCAGCCCTACGACAGGCCGCTACGAGCAGTACTTC
CASSPTTGRYEQYF
>TRBD1|NA|TRBV7-9|TRBJ1-1
TGTGCCAGCAGCCCATGGACAGGGTACCCTTCCACTGAAGCTTTCTTT
CASSPWTGYPSTEAFF
>TRBD2|NA|TRBV7-9|TRBJ2-7
TGTGCCAGCAGCTTAGGCAGAGGACTAGCGGACCGATCTTACGAGCAGTACTTC
CASSLGRGLADRSYEQYF
>NA|NA|TRBV7-9|TRBJ1-2
TGTGCCAGCAGCACCCCACTAGGGGGCTACACCTTC
CASSTPLGGYTF
>NA|NA|TRBV15|TRBJ1-2
TGTGCCACCAGCAGGGCCAAGTGGGGCTACACCTTC
CATSRAKWGYTF
>NA|NA|TRBV27|TRBJ2-1
TGTGCCAGCAGTTTGGGGACTTTGGATTACAATGAGCAGTTCTTC
CASSLGTLDYNEQFF
>NA|NA|TRBV5-5|TRBJ1-5
TGTGCCAGCAGCTGGGAATTAGGCCGAGGGCAGCCCCAGCATTTT
CASSWELGRGQPQHF
>NA|NA|TRBV7-9|TRBJ1-2
TGTGCCAGCAGCTCCCCGCGGGAAGGTGTGGGCTACACCTTC
CASSSPREGVGYTF
>NA|NA|TRBV28|TRBJ2-1
TGTGCCAGCATCCCTTGGCCCCTACGGCGAACGGAACAGGACAAGTTCTTC
CASIPWPLRRTEQDKFF
>NA|once|TRBV2|TRBJ2-1
TGTGCCAGCAGGACAGGAGATCACTACAATGAGCAGTTCTTC
CASRTGDHYNEQFF
>NA|NA|TRBV29-1|TRBJ2-7
TGCAGCGTCGGCCCACAGGGCTACGAGCAGTACTTC
CSVGPQGYEQYF
>NA|NA|TRBV30|TRBJ1-2
TGTGCCTGGACTTGGGGGGACTATGGCTACACCTTC
CAWTWGDYGYTF
>NA|NA|TRBV5-1|TRBJ2-1
TGCGCCAGCAGCTTGGACAGGGAAGGCAATGAGCAGTTCTTC
CASSLDREGNEQFF
>NA|NA|TRBV30|TRBJ1-2
TGTGCCTGGAAAGGGCGGGGACGGAGCTATGGCTACACCTTC
CAWKGRGRSYGYTF